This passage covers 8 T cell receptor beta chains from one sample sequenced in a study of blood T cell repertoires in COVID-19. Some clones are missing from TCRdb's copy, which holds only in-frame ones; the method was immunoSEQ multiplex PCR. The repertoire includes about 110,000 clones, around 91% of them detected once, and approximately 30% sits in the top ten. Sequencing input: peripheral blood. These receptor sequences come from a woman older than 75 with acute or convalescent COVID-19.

The CDR3 is CASSERITEAFF. Here the CDR3 DNA reads TGTGCCAGCAGTGAGCGAATCACTGAAGCTTTCTTT. The chain combines TRBV6-1 with TRBJ1-1; D gene unclear. Trimming removed 3 bases at V and 4 bases at J, with 6 bases between. Germline CDR1 is MNHNS and CDR2 is SASEGT. This CDR3 comprises 12 residues.

The CDR3 sequence is CASSSGPANTEAFF. The CDR3 nucleotides read TGCGCCAGCAGTAGCGGACCGGCGAACACTGAAGCTTTCTTT. The J gene is TRBJ1-1, the V gene TRBV10-1, with D unresolved. V shed 5 bases and J shed 1 base, with 11 bases lying between them. The CDR3 loop spans 14 amino acids. CDR1 and CDR2 from the germline V gene are WNHNN and SYGVQD (reference sequence).

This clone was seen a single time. CDR3 coding DNA: TGTGCCAGCAGTCTCCCCTTGGGACTTTTTTATGGCTACACCTTC. This translates into CASSLPLGLFYGYTF. The chain couples TRBV28 to TRBJ1-2; weak D call: TRBD1 (5 bases). CDR1 is MDHEN, CDR2 SYDVKM, per germline. CDR3 length: 15 residues. The V end lost 5 bases, the J end lost 5 bases, and 18 bases lay between the germline ends.

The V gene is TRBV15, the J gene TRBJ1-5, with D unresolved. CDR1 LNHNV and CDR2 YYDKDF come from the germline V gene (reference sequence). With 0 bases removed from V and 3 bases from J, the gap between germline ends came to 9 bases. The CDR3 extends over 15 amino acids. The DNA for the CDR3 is TGTGCCACCAGCAGAGAACAGATTATCAATCAGCCCCAGCATTTT. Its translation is CATSREQIINQPQHF.

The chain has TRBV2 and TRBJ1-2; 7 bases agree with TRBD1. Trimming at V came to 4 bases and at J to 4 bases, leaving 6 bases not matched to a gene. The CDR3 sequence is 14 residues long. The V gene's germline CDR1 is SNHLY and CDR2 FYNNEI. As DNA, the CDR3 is TGTGCCAGCAGTGGACAGGGCGCCGGCTATGGCTACACCTTC. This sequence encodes CASSGQGAGYGYTF.

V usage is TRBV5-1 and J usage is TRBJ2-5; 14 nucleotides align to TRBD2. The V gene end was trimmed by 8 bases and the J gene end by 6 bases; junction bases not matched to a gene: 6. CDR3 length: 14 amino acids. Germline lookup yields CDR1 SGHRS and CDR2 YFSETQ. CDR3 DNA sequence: TGCGCCAGTTGGACTAGCGGGGGGAGGAAGACCCAGTACTTC. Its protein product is CASWTSGGRKTQYF.

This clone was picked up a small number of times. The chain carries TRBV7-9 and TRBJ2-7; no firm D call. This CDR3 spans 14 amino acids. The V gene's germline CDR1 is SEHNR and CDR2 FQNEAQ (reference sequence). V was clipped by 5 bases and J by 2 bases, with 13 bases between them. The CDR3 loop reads CASSPRAETYEQYF. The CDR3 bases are TGTGCCAGCAGCCCCCGTGCAGAAACCTACGAGCAGTACTTC.

The CDR3 DNA sequence: TGTGCCAGTAGTAGCGGCGGGGGCACAGATACGCAGTATTTT. Its protein product is CASSSGGGTDTQYF. J is TRBJ2-3 and V is TRBV19; D possibly corresponds to TRBD2 (6 bases). The CDR3 has 14 amino acids. Germline CDR1 LNHDA, CDR2 SQIVND (reference sequence). V was cut by 4 bases and J by 1 base, with 9 bases left in between.